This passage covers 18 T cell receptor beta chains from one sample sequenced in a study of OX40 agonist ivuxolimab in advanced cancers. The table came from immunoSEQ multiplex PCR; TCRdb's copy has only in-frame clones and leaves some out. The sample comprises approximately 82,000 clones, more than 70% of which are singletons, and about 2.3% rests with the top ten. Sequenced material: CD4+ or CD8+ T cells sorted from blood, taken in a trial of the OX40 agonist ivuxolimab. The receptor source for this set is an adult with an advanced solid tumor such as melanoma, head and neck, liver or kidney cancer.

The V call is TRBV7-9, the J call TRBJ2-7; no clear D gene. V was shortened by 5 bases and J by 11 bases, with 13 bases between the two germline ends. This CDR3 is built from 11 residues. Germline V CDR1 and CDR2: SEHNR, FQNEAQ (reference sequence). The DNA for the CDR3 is TGTGCCAGCAGCCCCCAAGTGGGCGAGTACTTC. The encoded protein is CASSPQVGEYF.

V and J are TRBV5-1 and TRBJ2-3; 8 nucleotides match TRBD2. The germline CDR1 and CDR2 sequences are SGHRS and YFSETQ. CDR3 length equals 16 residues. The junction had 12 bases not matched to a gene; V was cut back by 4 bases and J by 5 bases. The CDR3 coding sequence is TGCGCCAGCAGCCCGGGTAGGGCGGGGGGCAGAGATACGCAGTATTTT. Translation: CASSPGRAGGRDTQYF.

CDR3 nucleotides: TGCAGTGCTAGGTTAGACCCTACGCAGTATTTT. This codes for CSARLDPTQYF. V usage is TRBV20-1 and J usage is TRBJ2-3, with D hard to call. This CDR3 is built from 11 residues. The germline V and J ends were trimmed by 3 bases and 8 bases, with 9 bases remaining between them. Germline loops: CDR1 DFQATT, CDR2 SNEGSKA (reference sequence).

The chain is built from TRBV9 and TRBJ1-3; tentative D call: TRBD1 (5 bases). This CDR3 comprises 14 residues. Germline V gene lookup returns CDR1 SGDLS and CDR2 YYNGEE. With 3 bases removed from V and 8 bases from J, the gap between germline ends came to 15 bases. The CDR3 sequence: CASSGGTSWDTIYF. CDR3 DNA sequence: TGTGCCAGCAGCGGCGGGACCTCGTGGGACACCATATATTTT.

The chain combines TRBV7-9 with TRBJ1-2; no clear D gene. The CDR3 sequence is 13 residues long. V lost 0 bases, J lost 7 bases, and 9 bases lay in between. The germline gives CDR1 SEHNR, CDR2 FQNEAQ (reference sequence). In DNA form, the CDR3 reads TGTGCCAGCAGCTTAGCGTCAGGCGGTGGCTACACCTTC. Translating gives CASSLASGGGYTF.

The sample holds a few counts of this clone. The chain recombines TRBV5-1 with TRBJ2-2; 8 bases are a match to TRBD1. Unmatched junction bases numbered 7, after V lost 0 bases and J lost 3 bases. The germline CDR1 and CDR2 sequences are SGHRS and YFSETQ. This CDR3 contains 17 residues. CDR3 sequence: CASSLGTGIDHTGELFF. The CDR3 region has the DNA TGCGCCAGCAGCTTGGGGACAGGGATCGATCACACCGGGGAGCTGTTTTTT. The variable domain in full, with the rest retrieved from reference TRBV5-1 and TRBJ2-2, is KAGVTQTPRYLIKTRGQQVTLSCSPISGHRSVSWYQQTPGQGLQFLFEYFSETQRNKGNFPGRFSGRQFSNSRSEMNVSTLELGDSALYLCASSLGTGIDHTGELFFGEGSRLTVL.

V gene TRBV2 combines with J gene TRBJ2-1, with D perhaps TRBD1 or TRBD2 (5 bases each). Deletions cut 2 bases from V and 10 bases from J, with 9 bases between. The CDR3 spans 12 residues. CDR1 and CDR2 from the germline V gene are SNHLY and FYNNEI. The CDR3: CASSEREGEQFF. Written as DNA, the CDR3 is TGTGCCAGCAGTGAAAGAGAGGGGGAGCAGTTCTTC.

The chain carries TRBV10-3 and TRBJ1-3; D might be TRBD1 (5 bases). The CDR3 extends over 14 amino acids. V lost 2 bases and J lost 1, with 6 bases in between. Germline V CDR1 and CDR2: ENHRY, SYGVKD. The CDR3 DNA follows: TGTGCCATCAGTGAGGACAGATCTGGAAACACCATATATTTT. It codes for CAISEDRSGNTIYF.

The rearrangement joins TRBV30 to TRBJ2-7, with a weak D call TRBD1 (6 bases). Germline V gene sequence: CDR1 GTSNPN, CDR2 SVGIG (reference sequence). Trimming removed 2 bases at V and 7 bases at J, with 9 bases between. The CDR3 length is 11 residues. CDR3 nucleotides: TGTGCCTGGAGTACCAGGGGAGAGCAGTACTTC. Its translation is CAWSTRGEQYF.

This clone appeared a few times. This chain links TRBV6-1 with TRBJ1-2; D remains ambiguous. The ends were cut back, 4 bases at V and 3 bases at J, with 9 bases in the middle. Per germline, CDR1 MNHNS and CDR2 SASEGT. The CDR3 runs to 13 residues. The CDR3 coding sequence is TGTGCCAGCAGTGCGAATTCGCACTATGGCTACACCTTC. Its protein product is CASSANSHYGYTF.

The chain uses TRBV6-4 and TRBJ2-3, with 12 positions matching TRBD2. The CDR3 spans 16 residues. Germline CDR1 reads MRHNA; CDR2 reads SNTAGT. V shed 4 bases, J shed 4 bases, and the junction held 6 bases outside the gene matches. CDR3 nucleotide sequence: TGTGCCAGCAGTGTACTAGCGGGGGGTTTGGCAGATACGCAGTATTTT. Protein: CASSVLAGGLADTQYF.

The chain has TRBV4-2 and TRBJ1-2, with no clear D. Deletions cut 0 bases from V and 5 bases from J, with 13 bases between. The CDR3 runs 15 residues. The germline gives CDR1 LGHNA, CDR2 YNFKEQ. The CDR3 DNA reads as TGTGCCAGCAGCCAAGATGGGCGAGCGGATTATGGCTACACCTTC. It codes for CASSQDGRADYGYTF.

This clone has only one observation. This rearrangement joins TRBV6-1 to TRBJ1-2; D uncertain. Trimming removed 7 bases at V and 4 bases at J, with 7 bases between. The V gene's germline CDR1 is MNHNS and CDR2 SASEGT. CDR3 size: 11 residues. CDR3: CASTEGYGYTF. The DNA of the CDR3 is TGTGCCAGCACTGAGGGCTATGGCTACACCTTC.

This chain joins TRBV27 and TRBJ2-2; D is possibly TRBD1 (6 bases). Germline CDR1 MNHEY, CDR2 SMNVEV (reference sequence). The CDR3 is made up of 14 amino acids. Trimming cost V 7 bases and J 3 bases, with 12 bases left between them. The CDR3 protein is CASKQGMDTGELFF. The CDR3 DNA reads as TGTGCCAGCAAGCAGGGGATGGACACCGGGGAGCTGTTTTTT.

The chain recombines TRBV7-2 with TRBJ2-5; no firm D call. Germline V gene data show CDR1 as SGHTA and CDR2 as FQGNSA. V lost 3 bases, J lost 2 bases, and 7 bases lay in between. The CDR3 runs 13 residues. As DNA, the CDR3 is TGTGCCAGCAGCTTTCAGGCTCAAGAGACCCAGTACTTC. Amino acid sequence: CASSFQAQETQYF.

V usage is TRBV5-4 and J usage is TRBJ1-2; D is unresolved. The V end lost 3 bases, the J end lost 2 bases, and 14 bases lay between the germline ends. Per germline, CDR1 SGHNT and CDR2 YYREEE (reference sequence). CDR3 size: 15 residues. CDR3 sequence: CASSSGRATNYGYTF. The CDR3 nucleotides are TGTGCCAGCAGCTCCGGACGGGCGACGAACTATGGCTACACCTTC.

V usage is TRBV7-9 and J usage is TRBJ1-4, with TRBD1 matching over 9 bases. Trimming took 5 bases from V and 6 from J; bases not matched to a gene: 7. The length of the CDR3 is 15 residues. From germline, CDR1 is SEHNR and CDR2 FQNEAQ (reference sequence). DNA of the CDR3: TGTGCCAGCAGCACTAACAGGGGGCTGTATGAAAAACTGTTTTTT. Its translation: CASSTNRGLYEKLFF.

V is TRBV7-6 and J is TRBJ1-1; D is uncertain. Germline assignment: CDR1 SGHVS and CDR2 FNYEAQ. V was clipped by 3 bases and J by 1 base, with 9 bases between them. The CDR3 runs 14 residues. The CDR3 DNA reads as TGTGCCAGCAGCTTGTCCGGGCAGAACACTGAAGCTTTCTTT. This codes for CASSLSGQNTEAFF.